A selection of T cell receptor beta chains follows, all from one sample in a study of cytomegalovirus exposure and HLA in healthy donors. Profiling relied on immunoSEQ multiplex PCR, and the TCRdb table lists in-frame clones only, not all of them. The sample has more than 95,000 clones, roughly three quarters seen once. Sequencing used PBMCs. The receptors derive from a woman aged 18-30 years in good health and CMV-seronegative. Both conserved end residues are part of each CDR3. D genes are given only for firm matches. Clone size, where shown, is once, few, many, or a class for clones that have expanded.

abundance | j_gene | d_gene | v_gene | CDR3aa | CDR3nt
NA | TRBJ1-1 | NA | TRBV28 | CASSFGGQFNTEAFF | TGTGCCAGCAGTTTTGGGGGCCAATTTAACACTGAAGCTTTCTTT
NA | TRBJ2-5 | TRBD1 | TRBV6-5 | CASSVGQGRETQYF | TGTGCCAGCAGCGTCGGACAGGGTCGAGAGACCCAGTACTTC
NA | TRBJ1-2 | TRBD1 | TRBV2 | CASRGTGDGYTF | TGTGCCAGCAGAGGGACAGGGGATGGCTACACCTTC
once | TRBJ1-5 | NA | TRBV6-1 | CASSTGYNQPQHF | TGTGCCAGCAGTACAGGGTACAATCAGCCCCAGCATTTT
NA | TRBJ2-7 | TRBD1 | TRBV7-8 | CASSSRDRFVYEQYF | TGTGCCAGCAGCTCTCGGGACAGGTTTGTCTACGAGCAGTACTTC
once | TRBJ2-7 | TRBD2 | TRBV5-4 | CASSFGGTSGGAMYEQYF | TGTGCCAGCAGCTTTGGGGGGACTAGCGGGGGCGCGATGTACGAGCAGTACTTC
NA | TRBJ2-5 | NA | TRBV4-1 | CASSQARRETQYF | TGCGCCAGCAGCCAAGCCAGAAGAGAGACCCAGTACTTC
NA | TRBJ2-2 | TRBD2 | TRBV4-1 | CASSQWTSANTGELFF | TGCGCCAGCAGCCAATGGACTAGTGCGAACACCGGGGAGCTGTTTTTT
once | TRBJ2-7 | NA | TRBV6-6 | CASSYQTGRSYEQYF | TGTGCCAGCAGTTACCAGACAGGGAGGTCCTACGAGCAGTACTTC
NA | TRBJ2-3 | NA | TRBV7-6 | CASSLATVKGTDTQYF | TGTGCCAGCAGCTTAGCGACAGTGAAGGGCACAGATACGCAGTATTTT
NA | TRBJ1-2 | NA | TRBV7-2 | CASSQGRQLNYGYTF | TGTGCCAGCAGCCAGGGGCGGCAGCTTAACTATGGCTACACCTTC
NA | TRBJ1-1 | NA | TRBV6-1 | CASSDARAGVMTIMNTEAFF | TGTGCCAGCAGTGACGCTCGGGCAGGGGTAATGACCATCATGAACACTGAAGCTTTCTTT
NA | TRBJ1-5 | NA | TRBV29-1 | CSVSGVSGQPQHF | TGCAGCGTCTCAGGGGTTAGTGGTCAGCCCCAGCATTTT
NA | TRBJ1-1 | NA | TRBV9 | CASGHGVRTELTEAFF | TGTGCCAGCGGTCACGGGGTCCGGACAGAACTCACTGAAGCTTTCTTT
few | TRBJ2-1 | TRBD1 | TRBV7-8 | CASSLLQGKNEQFF | TGTGCCAGCAGCTTACTACAGGGGAAGAATGAGCAGTTCTTC
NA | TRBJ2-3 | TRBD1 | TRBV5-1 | CASSRAGTGMTDTQYF | TGCGCCAGCAGTCGAGCCGGGACAGGGATGACAGATACGCAGTATTTT
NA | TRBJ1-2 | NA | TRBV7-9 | CASSLRDSKSSGYTF | TGTGCCAGCAGCCTCAGGGATTCTAAGTCGTCTGGCTACACCTTC
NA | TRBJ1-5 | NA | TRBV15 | CATSRARGSNQPQHF | TGTGCCACCAGCAGAGCCAGGGGAAGCAATCAGCCCCAGCATTTT
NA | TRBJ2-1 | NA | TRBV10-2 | CASSPSSYNEQFF | TGCGCCAGCTCCCCATCCTCCTACAATGAGCAGTTCTTC
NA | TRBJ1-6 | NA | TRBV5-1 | CASSRGGIDNSPLHF | TGCGCCAGCAGCCGGGGGGGAATAGATAATTCACCCCTCCACTTT
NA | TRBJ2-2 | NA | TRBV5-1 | CASRDSYTGELFF | TGCGCCAGCAGGGACTCCTACACCGGGGAGCTGTTTTTT
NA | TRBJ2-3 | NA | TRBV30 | CAWSREGGTDTQYF | TGTGCCTGGAGCAGGGAGGGGGGCACAGATACGCAGTATTTT
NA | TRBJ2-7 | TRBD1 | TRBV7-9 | CASSPRDRTYEQYF | TGTGCCAGCAGCCCTAGGGACAGGACCTACGAGCAGTACTTC
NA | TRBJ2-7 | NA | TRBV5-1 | CASSLRQGYEQYF | TGCGCCAGCAGCTTGCGCCAGGGCTACGAGCAGTACTTC
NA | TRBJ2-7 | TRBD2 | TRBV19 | CASSKLAGGRSYEQYF | TGTGCCAGTAGTAAACTAGCGGGGGGACGTTCCTACGAGCAGTACTTC
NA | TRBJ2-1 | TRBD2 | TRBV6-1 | CASSERGLAGGGPHNEQFF | TGTGCCAGCAGTGAAAGAGGACTAGCGGGGGGAGGCCCCCACAATGAGCAGTTCTTC
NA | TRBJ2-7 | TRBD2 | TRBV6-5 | CASNPPGGSHEQYF | TGTGCCAGCAATCCGCCCGGGGGGAGCCACGAGCAGTACTTC
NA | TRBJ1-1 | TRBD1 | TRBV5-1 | CASSWGTGANTEAFF | TGCGCCAGCAGCTGGGGGACAGGGGCAAACACTGAAGCTTTCTTT
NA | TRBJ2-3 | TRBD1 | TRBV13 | CASSSGGQGITDTQYF | TGTGCCAGCAGCTCCGGAGGACAGGGGATCACAGATACGCAGTATTTT
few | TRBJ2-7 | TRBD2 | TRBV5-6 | CASSPRGLAVWGYEQYF | TGTGCCAGCAGCCCGAGAGGACTAGCGGTATGGGGCTACGAGCAGTACTTC
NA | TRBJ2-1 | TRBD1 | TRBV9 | CASSLTGDNEQFF | TGTGCCAGCAGCCTTACAGGGGACAATGAGCAGTTCTTC
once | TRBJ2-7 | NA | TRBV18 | CASSPPGRGYEQYF | TGTGCCAGCTCACCACCGGGGCGGGGCTACGAGCAGTACTTC
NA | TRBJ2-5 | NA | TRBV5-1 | CASSRGVQETQYF | TGCGCCAGCAGCCGGGGAGTCCAAGAGACCCAGTACTTC
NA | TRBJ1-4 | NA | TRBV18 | CASSPVYSEGEKLFF | TGTGCCAGCTCACCAGTGTATAGTGAGGGCGAAAAACTGTTTTTT
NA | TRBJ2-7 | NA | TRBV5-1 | CASSSQGTDEQYF | TGCGCCAGCAGCTCACAGGGCACCGACGAGCAGTACTTC
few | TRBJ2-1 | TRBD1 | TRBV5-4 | CASSPVGGLSSYNEQFF | TGTGCCAGCAGCCCGGTAGGGGGCTTAAGCTCCTACAATGAGCAGTTCTTC